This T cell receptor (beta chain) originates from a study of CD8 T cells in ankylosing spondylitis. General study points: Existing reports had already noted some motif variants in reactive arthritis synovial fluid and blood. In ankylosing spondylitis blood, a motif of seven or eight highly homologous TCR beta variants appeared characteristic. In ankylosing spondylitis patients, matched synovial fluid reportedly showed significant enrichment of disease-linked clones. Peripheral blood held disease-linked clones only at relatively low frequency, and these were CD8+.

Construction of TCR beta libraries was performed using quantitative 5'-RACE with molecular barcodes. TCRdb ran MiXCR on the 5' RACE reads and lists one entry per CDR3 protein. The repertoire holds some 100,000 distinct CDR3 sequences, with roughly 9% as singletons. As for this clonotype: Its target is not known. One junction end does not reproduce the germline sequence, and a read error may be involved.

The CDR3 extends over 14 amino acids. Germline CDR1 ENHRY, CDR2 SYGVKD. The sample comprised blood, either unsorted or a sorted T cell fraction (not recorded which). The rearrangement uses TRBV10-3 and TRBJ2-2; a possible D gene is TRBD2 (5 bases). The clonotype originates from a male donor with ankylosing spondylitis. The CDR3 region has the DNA TGTGCCATCAGCCCCGGGATCCACACCTGGGAGCTGTTTTTT. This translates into CAISPGIHTWELFF.